Shown below are 27 T cell receptor beta chains from a single sample sequenced in a study of blood T cell repertoires in COVID-19. The protocol was immunoSEQ multiplex PCR, while the TCRdb copy is restricted to in-frame clones and leaves out a portion. The sample has 180,000 or so clones; approximately 90% are singletons. The sequenced sample was peripheral blood. Receptors originate from a man aged 18 to 30 with acute or convalescent COVID-19.

This clone was counted only a few times. This chain uses TRBV19 with TRBJ1-1; 8 bases line up with TRBD1. CDR1 and CDR2 (germline): LNHDA, SQIVND (reference sequence). The V gene end was trimmed by 5 bases and the J gene end by 1 base; junction bases not matched to a gene: 3. The CDR3 consists of 14 residues. CDR3 sequence: CASSLGTGNTEAFF. The CDR3 nucleotides are TGTGCCAGTAGTCTCGGGACAGGGAACACTGAAGCTTTCTTT.

This rearrangement joins TRBV7-8 to TRBJ1-2; D is uncertain. Germline-derived CDR1 and CDR2 are SGHVS and FQNEAQ. V lost 5 bases and J 3 bases, leaving 13 bases between the germline ends. The length of the CDR3 is 14 residues. CDR3 in amino acids: CASSAEGVYYGYTF. In nucleotides, the CDR3 is TGTGCCAGCAGCGCAGAGGGAGTATACTATGGCTACACCTTC.

The V and J genes are TRBV11-3 and TRBJ1-5; 9 nucleotides align to TRBD1. Germline V lookup: CDR1 SGHNT, CDR2 YENEEA. Trimming cost V 0 bases and J 6 bases; bases outside gene matches: 12. This CDR3 contains 18 residues. CDR3 sequence (DNA): TGTGCCAGCAGCTTAGATTGTAGGGACAGGGTATCTTCTCAGCCCCAGCATTTT. This sequence encodes CASSLDCRDRVSSQPQHF.

The rearrangement joins TRBV7-2 to TRBJ2-2, with 7 positions matching TRBD2. The CDR3 contains 14 residues. V trimming: 2 bases; J trimming: 5 bases; junction bases outside the gene matches: 2. Per the germline V gene, CDR1 is SGHTA and CDR2 is FQGNSA. CDR3 DNA sequence: TGTGCCAGCAGCTTAATGCGGGGGACCGGGGAGCTGTTTTTT. It encodes CASSLMRGTGELFF.

J is TRBJ2-1 and V is TRBV18; 11 positions agree with TRBD2. The CDR3 has 19 amino acids. Losses at the gene ends were 0 bases for V and 0 bases for J; bases not matched to a gene: 7. Germline-derived CDR1 and CDR2 are KGHSH and LQKENI. CDR3 nucleotides: TGTGCCAGCTCACCACCGAATAGCGGGGGGGCCATCTCCTACAATGAGCAGTTCTTC. Residues: CASSPPNSGGAISYNEQFF.

The chain has TRBV2 and TRBJ1-5, with 7 bases fitting TRBD1. V lost 3 bases to trimming and J lost 2 bases; unmatched junction nucleotides: 7. Germline V gene sequence: CDR1 SNHLY, CDR2 FYNNEI. This CDR3 spans 16 amino acids. DNA for the CDR3: TGTGCCAGCAGTGAGGGGGGACAGATCGGCAATCAGCCCCAGCATTTT. This sequence encodes CASSEGGQIGNQPQHF.

The chain carries TRBV7-2 and TRBJ2-1; TRBD2 matches at 11 bases. The CDR3 covers 16 residues. Trimming cost V 1 base and J 5 bases; bases outside gene matches: 4. CDR1 is SGHTA and CDR2 is FQGNSA in the germline V gene. CDR3 amino acids: CASSLDLAGGHNEQFF. CDR3 sequence (DNA): TGTGCCAGCAGCTTAGACCTAGCGGGGGGTCACAATGAGCAGTTCTTC.

The chain couples TRBV29-1 to TRBJ1-2, with 7 bases identical to TRBD1. The CDR3 runs 14 residues. With V trimmed by 4 bases and J by 3 bases, 8 bases remained unmatched. Germline V gives CDR1 SQVTM, CDR2 ANQGSEA. For the CDR3, the DNA is TGCAGCGTTGTTTTGTGGCAGGGGGACTATGGCTACACCTTC. It specifies CSVVLWQGDYGYTF.

A single count supports this clone. This rearrangement joins TRBV28 to TRBJ2-7, with 10 nucleotides matching TRBD1. V lost 6 bases and J lost 4; bases outside the gene matches: 6. From germline, CDR1 is MDHEN and CDR2 SYDVKM. The CDR3 covers 14 residues. The CDR3 nucleotides are TGTGCCAGCAGGACCCCGGGACAGGGGTACGAGCAGTACTTC. Protein sequence: CASRTPGQGYEQYF.

V is TRBV12-3 or TRBV12-4 and J is TRBJ2-3; tentatively, D is TRBD1 (6 bases). The CDR3 is 13 residues long. V was pared by 5 bases and J by 3 bases, with 9 bases between. The CDR3 loop is CASSPQGTDTQYF. CDR3 DNA: TGTGCCAGCAGTCCGCAGGGGACAGATACGCAGTATTTT.

The table lists this clone with a count of one. The chain links TRBV30 to TRBJ1-1; 7 bases are shared with TRBD1. With 4 bases clipped from V and 1 base from J, the junction kept 6 bases outside the gene matches. The CDR3 has 14 residues. Looked up from germline, CDR1 is GTSNPN and CDR2 is SVGIG (reference sequence). CDR3 in amino acids: CAWNPQGGNTEAFF. CDR3 DNA: TGTGCCTGGAACCCCCAGGGGGGGAACACTGAAGCTTTCTTT.

V is TRBV29-1 and J is TRBJ1-2; D uncertain. The length of the CDR3 is 13 residues. Germline loops: CDR1 SQVTM, CDR2 ANQGSEA. Trimming left V 3 bases short and J 0 bases short, with 8 bases between. The chain's CDR3 is CSVEGQTNYGYTF. In DNA, the CDR3 is TGCAGCGTTGAGGGCCAAACTAACTATGGCTACACCTTC.

The chain couples TRBV11-2 to TRBJ2-7, with 8 bases aligning to TRBD1. The CDR3 is 14 amino acids. The V segment lost 1 base and the J segment 6 bases; nucleotides outside the gene matches: 5. CDR1 SGHAT and CDR2 FQNNGV come from the germline V gene. The CDR3 loop reads CASSLGTGRTEQYV. For the CDR3, the DNA is TGTGCCAGCAGCTTAGGGACAGGGCGCACCGAGCAGTACGTC.

J is TRBJ1-6 and V is TRBV7-9; the match to TRBD1 covers 9 bases. The germline gives CDR1 SEHNR, CDR2 FQNEAQ (reference sequence). The CDR3 contains 18 residues. V gave up 1 base and J gave up 7 bases; unmatched junction bases: 11. CDR3 in amino acids: CASSLDRGQISENSPLHF. In DNA form, the CDR3 reads TGTGCCAGCAGCTTAGACAGGGGGCAAATTAGCGAGAATTCACCCCTCCACTTT.

The gene calls are TRBV5-1 and TRBJ1-6, with a weak D call TRBD1 (5 bases). Germline CDR1 SGHRS, CDR2 YFSETQ. The length of the CDR3 is 14 residues. With 4 bases removed from V and 7 bases from J, the gap between germline ends came to 12 bases. This CDR3 is CASSQQESNSPLHF. The CDR3 bases are TGCGCCAGCAGCCAACAGGAGTCCAATTCACCCCTCCACTTT. The complete variable domain, with remaining parts taken from reference TRBV5-1 and TRBJ1-6, reads KAGVTQTPRYLIKTRGQQVTLSCSPISGHRSVSWYQQTPGQGLQFLFEYFSETQRNKGNFPGRFSGRQFSNSRSEMNVSTLELGDSALYLCASSQQESNSPLHFGNGTRLTVT.

This chain connects TRBV19 to TRBJ1-2, with D perhaps matching TRBD1 (5 bases). CDR3 size: 13 residues. CDR1 LNHDA and CDR2 SQIVND come from the germline V gene (reference sequence). V dropped 6 bases and J dropped 2 bases, with 10 bases sitting between them. The CDR3 nucleotides are TGTGCCAGTAGAGGGGCAGCCAACTATGGCTACACCTTC. It is translated as CASRGAANYGYTF.

The chain carries TRBV10-3 and TRBJ2-7; TRBD1 agrees at 7 bases. The germline V gene has CDR1 ENHRY and CDR2 SYGVKD. This CDR3 has 12 amino acids. V trimming: 8 bases; J trimming: 3 bases; junction bases outside the gene matches: 4. The CDR3 DNA sequence: TGTGCCATCGGGGGACAGAACTACGAGCAGTACTTC. Its translation: CAIGGQNYEQYF.

This chain connects TRBV19 to TRBJ1-5; 9 bases line up with TRBD1. This CDR3 comprises 15 residues. Looked up from germline, CDR1 is LNHDA and CDR2 is SQIVND (reference sequence). J lost 4 bases, V lost 1 base, and 2 bases had no gene match. CDR3 sequence: CASSIGGQGNQPQHF. CDR3 bases: TGTGCCAGTAGTATAGGGGGACAGGGTAATCAGCCCCAGCATTTT.

V and J are TRBV11-3 and TRBJ2-3; the D gene is possibly TRBD1 (6 bases). Germline lookup yields CDR1 SGHNT and CDR2 YENEEA. This CDR3 is built from 14 residues. V was pared by 5 bases and J by 1 base, with 10 bases between. CDR3 in amino acids: CASSLHRGTDTQYF. In DNA, the CDR3 is TGTGCCAGCAGCCTTCACAGGGGCACAGATACGCAGTATTTT.

This chain uses TRBV6-4 with TRBJ2-1, with 7 bases lining up with TRBD1. The V gene end was trimmed by 3 bases and the J gene end by 4 bases; junction bases not matched to a gene: 9. This CDR3 is 16 amino acids long. The V gene's germline CDR1 is MRHNA and CDR2 SNTAGT. The CDR3 region has the DNA TGTGCCAGCAGTGAGAGCCGGACAGGAGATTACAATGAGCAGTTCTTC. It translates to CASSESRTGDYNEQFF.

The chain employs TRBV30 and TRBJ2-7, with a possible D match to TRBD1 (6 bases). V was shortened by 0 bases and J by 3 bases, with 15 bases between the two germline ends. The germline gives CDR1 GTSNPN, CDR2 SVGIG (reference sequence). This CDR3 spans 15 amino acids. This chain's CDR3 is CAWSVPDSKFYEQYF. The CDR3 DNA reads TGTGCCTGGAGTGTACCGGACAGCAAATTCTACGAGCAGTACTTC.

This clone was picked up a small number of times. The chain has TRBV10-2 and TRBJ2-2; TRBD2 matches at 12 bases. Trimming took 5 bases from V and 7 from J; bases not matched to a gene: 8. Germline V gene data show CDR1 as WSHSY and CDR2 as SAAADI. The CDR3 extends over 16 amino acids. This chain's CDR3 is CASSSSGGAFGGELFF. The CDR3, as DNA: TGCGCCAGCAGTTCTAGCGGGGGGGCTTTCGGCGGGGAGCTGTTTTTT.

Here the CDR3 DNA reads TGTGCCTGGAGTGTAGGGGGCTACTATGGCTACACCTTC. Translated: CAWSVGGYYGYTF. This rearrangement joins TRBV30 to TRBJ1-2; the match to TRBD1 covers 7 bases. This CDR3 has 13 residues. V gave up 0 bases and J gave up 3 bases; unmatched junction bases: 1. The V gene's germline CDR1 is GTSNPN and CDR2 SVGIG (reference sequence).

The chain employs TRBV3-1 (or the pseudogene TRBV3-2) and TRBJ1-2, with 8 bases aligning to TRBD1. The CDR3 is 15 residues long. V gave up 6 bases and J gave up 2 bases; unmatched junction bases: 8. Germline CDR1 and CDR2: LGHDT and YNNKEL (reference sequence). This CDR3 is CASSPRRQGNYGYTF. In DNA form, the CDR3 reads TGTGCCAGCAGTCCGAGAAGACAGGGGAACTATGGCTACACCTTC.

The CDR3 region has the DNA TGTGCCAGCAGCTTAGGGCGACTAGTTGGTCCAGAGACCCAGTACTTC. Translation gives CASSLGRLVGPETQYF. This chain connects TRBV7-7 to TRBJ2-5, with D tentatively TRBD2 (6 bases). The CDR3 loop spans 16 amino acids. Germline CDR1 reads SSHAT; CDR2 reads FNYEAQ (reference sequence). The V and J ends lost 1 base and 4 bases respectively, with 16 bases between them.

This clone showed up just once. The chain carries TRBV7-8 and TRBJ2-7, with D possibly matching TRBD1 (5 bases). The germline gives CDR1 SGHVS, CDR2 FQNEAQ. There are 14 residues in the CDR3. Trimming shortened V by 1 base and J by 3 bases, and 10 bases separated the two germline ends. The CDR3 nucleotides are TGTGCCAGCAGCTTAGGGGGCACAGACTACGAGCAGTACGTC. This gives the protein CASSLGGTDYEQYV.

V is TRBV5-1 and J is TRBJ1-2; D gene ambiguous. Trimming left V 6 bases short and J 3 bases short, with 15 bases between. The CDR3 length is 14 residues. CDR1 and CDR2 from the germline V gene are SGHRS and YFSETQ. Here the CDR3 DNA reads TGCGCCAGCACCCGAAGGCCGGGATACTATGGCTACACCTTC. As protein: CASTRRPGYYGYTF. Filled out from reference TRBV5-1 and TRBJ1-2, the complete variable domain reads KAGVTQTPRYLIKTRGQQVTLSCSPISGHRSVSWYQQTPGQGLQFLFEYFSETQRNKGNFPGRFSGRQFSNSRSEMNVSTLELGDSALYLCASTRRPGYYGYTFGSGTRLTVV.